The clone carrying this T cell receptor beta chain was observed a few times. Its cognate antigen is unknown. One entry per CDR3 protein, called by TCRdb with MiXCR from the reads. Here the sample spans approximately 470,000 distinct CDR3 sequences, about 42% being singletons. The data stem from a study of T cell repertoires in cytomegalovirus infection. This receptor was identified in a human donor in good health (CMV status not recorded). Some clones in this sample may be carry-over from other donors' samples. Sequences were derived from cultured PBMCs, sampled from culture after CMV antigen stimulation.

The CDR3 coding sequence is TGTGCCAGCAGCTTTGTCTCAGGGATCAGAGATCGCTACACCTTC. It specifies CASSFVSGIRDRYTF. The chain links TRBV7-2 to TRBJ1-2; a possible D gene is TRBD1 (5 bases). V was clipped by 3 bases and J by 9 bases, with 20 bases between them. This CDR3 contains 15 residues. The germline gives CDR1 SGHTA, CDR2 FQGNSA.